These 9 T cell receptor beta chains share one sample of origin, sequenced in a study of cytomegalovirus exposure and HLA in healthy donors. Use of 60 Vbeta and 13 Jbeta primers characterized the PCR. Generated by immunoSEQ multiplex PCR, the TCRdb table keeps only in-frame clones and is missing some. The table lists approximately 97,000 clones, 55% to 80% of them singletons. The sequencing input was PBMCs. The receptors were gathered from a human donor in good health.

The V and J genes are TRBV6-1 and TRBJ2-7, with 11 bases identical to TRBD2. This CDR3 is built from 16 residues. The germline CDR1 and CDR2 sequences are MNHNS and SASEGT. The ends lost 4 bases at V and 7 bases at J; junction bases unmatched: 12. CDR3 nucleotide sequence: TGTGCCAGCAGTGTTACTAGCGGGAGATCCGATCGGGAGCAGTACTTC. Translated, it gives CASSVTSGRSDREQYF.

The chain joins TRBV5-5 to TRBJ2-4, with 8 positions matching TRBD2. From germline, CDR1 is SGHKS and CDR2 YYEKEE (reference sequence). V dropped 6 bases and J dropped 8; count of bases not matched to a gene: 10. The CDR3 totals 14 residues. The CDR3 DNA sequence: TGTGCCAGCAAGTGGGCGGGAGGCGAGGACATTCAGTACTTC. Translation: CASKWAGGEDIQYF.

The chain recombines TRBV28 with TRBJ1-4; weak D call: TRBD1 (5 bases). Germline CDR1 MDHEN, CDR2 SYDVKM. The CDR3 loop spans 14 amino acids. V lost 0 bases, J lost 8 bases, and 10 bases lay in between. Here the CDR3 reads CASSLWGEGEKLFF. CDR3 nucleotide sequence: TGTGCCAGCAGTTTATGGGGGGAGGGCGAAAAACTGTTTTTT.

The chain combines TRBV5-1 with TRBJ1-2; 7 bases are shared with TRBD1. The CDR3 sequence is 12 residues long. Germline values: CDR1 SGHRS, CDR2 YFSETQ. The J segment lost 4 bases and the V segment lost 3 bases, leaving 0 bases of the junction unmatched. CDR3 sequence reads: CASSWDSYGYTF. Here the CDR3 DNA reads TGCGCCAGCAGCTGGGACAGCTATGGCTACACCTTC.

The chain has TRBV19 and TRBJ1-4, with D possibly being TRBD1 (6 bases). This CDR3 is 15 amino acids long. From germline, CDR1 is LNHDA and CDR2 SQIVND (reference sequence). Trimming removed 5 bases at V and 5 bases at J, with 15 bases between. The CDR3 nucleotides are TGTGCCAGTAGTTGGGGGGGGGCGCAGAATGAAAAACTGTTTTTT. This encodes CASSWGGAQNEKLFF.

V and J are TRBV18 and TRBJ2-1; D is ambiguous. The germline V and J ends were trimmed by 0 bases and 7 bases, with 7 bases remaining between them. Germline-derived CDR1 and CDR2 are KGHSH and LQKENI. This CDR3 is 13 amino acids long. The CDR3, as DNA: TGTGCCAGCTCACCACCATCGCGGAATGAGCAGTTCTTC. Residues: CASSPPSRNEQFF.

Only a few counts were recorded for this clone. The chain recombines TRBV20-1 with TRBJ2-5; no reliable D call. The germline V gene encodes CDR1 DFQATT and CDR2 SNEGSKA (reference sequence). The germline V and J ends were trimmed by 3 bases and 5 bases, with 7 bases remaining between them. CDR3 length: 11 amino acids. The CDR3 region is CSASSMETQYF. The CDR3 DNA is TGCAGTGCTAGTTCCATGGAGACCCAGTACTTC.

This clone was detected once. This chain links TRBV2 with TRBJ1-2, with D possibly matching TRBD1 (6 bases). In germline, CDR1 is SNHLY, CDR2 FYNNEI. The CDR3 is made up of 13 amino acids. Deletions cut 7 bases from V and 4 bases from J, with 13 bases between. CDR3 DNA sequence: TGTGCCAGCAACCCGGACAGTACCTATGGCTACACCTTC. The encoded protein is CASNPDSTYGYTF.

This chain uses TRBV11-3 with TRBJ2-1; 13 bases agree with TRBD2. The CDR3 is made up of 15 amino acids. V lost 5 bases and J lost 6; bases outside the gene matches: 4. From germline, CDR1 is SGHNT and CDR2 YENEEA. The CDR3 loop reads CASSRTSGRGNEQFF. The CDR3 region has the DNA TGTGCCAGCAGCCGGACTAGCGGGAGAGGCAATGAGCAGTTCTTC.